A single T cell receptor beta chain is shown here with its context. Its antigen is unknown. The data originate from a study of T cells in Graves' hyperthyroidism and ophthalmopathy. Findings and caveats of the study: Most clonotypes that expanded in the thyroid above 0.001 also showed up in blood.

Amplified regions were TCR beta CDR3 sequences from RNA transcripts. Researchers ran a first-round RT-PCR on the TCR CDR3 using the HTBI primer set. MiXCR, run by TCRdb on the multiplex PCR reads, gives a single entry per CDR3 protein. Among 400,000 or so distinct CDR3 sequences listed, 14% were seen once. Sequenced input: blood. The sequence was collected from a woman under 40 with Graves' ophthalmopathy.

CDR3 sequence reads: CATSGRADTQYF. In DNA form, the CDR3 reads TGTGCCACCAGTGGGCGCGCAGATACGCAGTATTTT. The rearrangement joins TRBV15 to TRBJ2-3, with D unclear. The CDR3 extends over 12 amino acids. The V gene lost 6 bases and the J gene lost 4 bases, with 8 bases spanning the gap. In germline, CDR1 is LNHNV, CDR2 YYDKDF (reference sequence).